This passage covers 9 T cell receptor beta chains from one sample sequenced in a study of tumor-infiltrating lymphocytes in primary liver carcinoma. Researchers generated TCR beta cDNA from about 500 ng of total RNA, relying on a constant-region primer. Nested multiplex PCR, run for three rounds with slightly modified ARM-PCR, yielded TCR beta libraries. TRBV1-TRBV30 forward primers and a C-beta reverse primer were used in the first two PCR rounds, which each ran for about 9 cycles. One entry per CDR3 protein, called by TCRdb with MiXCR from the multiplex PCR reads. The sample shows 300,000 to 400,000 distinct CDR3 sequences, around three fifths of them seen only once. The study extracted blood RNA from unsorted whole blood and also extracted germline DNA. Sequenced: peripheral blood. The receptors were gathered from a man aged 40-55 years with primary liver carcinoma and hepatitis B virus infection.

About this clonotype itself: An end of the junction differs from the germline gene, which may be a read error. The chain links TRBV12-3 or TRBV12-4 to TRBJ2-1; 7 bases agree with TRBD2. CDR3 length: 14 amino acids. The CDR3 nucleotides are TGTGCCAGCAGAACTAACGGGGGGTACAATGTGCAGTTCTTC. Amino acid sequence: CASRTNGGYNVQFF.

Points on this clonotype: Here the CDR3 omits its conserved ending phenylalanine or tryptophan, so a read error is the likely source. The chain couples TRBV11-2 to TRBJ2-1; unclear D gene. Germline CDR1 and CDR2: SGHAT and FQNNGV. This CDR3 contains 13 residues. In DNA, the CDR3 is TGCGCCAGCAGCCCCCGGGCATCCAATGAGCAGTTCCTC. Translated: CASSPRASNEQFL.

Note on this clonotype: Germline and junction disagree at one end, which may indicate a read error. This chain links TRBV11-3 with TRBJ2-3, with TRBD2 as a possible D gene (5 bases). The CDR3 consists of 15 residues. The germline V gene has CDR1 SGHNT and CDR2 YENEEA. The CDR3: CASSPGGGPTDTRYF. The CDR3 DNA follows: TGCGCCAGCAGCCCTGGAGGAGGACCCACAGATACGCGGTATTTT.

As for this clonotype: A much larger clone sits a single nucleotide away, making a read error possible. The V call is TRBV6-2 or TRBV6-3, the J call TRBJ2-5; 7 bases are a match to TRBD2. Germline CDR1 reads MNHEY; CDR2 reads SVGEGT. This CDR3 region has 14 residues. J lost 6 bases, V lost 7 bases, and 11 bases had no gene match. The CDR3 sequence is CASILPGLTKTQYF. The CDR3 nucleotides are TGTGCCAGCATTCTCCCGGGACTAACGAAGACCCAGTACTTC.

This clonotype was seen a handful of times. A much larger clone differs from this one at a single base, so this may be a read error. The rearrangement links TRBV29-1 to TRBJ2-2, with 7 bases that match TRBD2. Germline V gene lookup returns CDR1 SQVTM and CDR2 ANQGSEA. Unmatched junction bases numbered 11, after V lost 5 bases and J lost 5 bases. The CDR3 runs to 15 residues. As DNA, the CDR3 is TGCAGCGTTACGACTGGCGGGAGATATACCGGGGAGCTGTTTTTT. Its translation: CSVTTGGRYTGELFF.

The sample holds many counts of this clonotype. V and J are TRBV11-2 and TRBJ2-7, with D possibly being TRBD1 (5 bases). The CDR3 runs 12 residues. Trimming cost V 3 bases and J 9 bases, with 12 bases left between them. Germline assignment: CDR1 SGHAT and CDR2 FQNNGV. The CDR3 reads CASSFDQGWQYF. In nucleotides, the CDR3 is TGTGCCAGCAGCTTTGATCAGGGATGGCAGTACTTC. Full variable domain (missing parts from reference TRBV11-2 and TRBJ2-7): EAGVAQSPRYKIIEKRQSVAFWCNPISGHATLYWYQQILGQGPKLLIQFQNNGVVDDSQLPKDRFSAERLKGVDSTLKIQPAKLEDSAVYLCASSFDQGWQYFGPGTRLTVT.

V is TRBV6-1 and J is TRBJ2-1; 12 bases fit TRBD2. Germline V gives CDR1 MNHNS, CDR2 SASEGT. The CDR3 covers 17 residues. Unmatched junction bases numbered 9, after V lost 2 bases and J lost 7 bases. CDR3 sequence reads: CASSEMNLAGGWNEQFF. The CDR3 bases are TGTGCCAGCAGTGAAATGAATCTAGCGGGAGGGTGGAATGAGCAGTTCTTC.

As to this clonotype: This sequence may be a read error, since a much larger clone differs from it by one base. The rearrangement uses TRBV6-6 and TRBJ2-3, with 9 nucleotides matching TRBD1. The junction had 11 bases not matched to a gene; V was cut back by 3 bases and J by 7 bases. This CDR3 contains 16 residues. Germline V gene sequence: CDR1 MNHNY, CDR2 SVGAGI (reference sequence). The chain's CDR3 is CASSYLGTGITYTQYF. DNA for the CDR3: TGTGCCAGCAGTTATCTCGGGACAGGGATAACATATACGCAGTATTTT.

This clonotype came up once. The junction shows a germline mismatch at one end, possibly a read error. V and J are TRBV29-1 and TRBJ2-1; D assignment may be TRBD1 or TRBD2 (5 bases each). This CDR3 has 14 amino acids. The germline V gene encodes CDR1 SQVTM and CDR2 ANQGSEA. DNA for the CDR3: TGCCGCGTTGGGGGACGGATAGACAATAATGAGCAGTTCTTC. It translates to CRVGGRIDNNEQFF.